One TCR beta chain is described in this entry. The data originate from a study of Graves' ophthalmopathy and Graves' hyperthyroidism. The authors amplified TCR beta CDR3 regions, and they did so from RNA transcripts for repertoire sequencing. In the first round, RT-PCR was carried out with HTBI primers, and a multiplex PCR formed the second round. A single record per CDR3 protein comes from TCRdb applying MiXCR to the multiplex PCR reads. The data show over 650,000 distinct CDR3 sequences, over 40% seen once. This CDR3 region has 14 residues. After removal of 6 bases from V and 5 bases from J, the junction contained 10 bases not matched to a gene. Per the germline V gene, CDR1 is SGHRS and CDR2 is YFSETQ.

The receptor comes from an adult man with Graves' ophthalmopathy. The chain combines TRBV5-1 with TRBJ2-7, with TRBD2 matching over 8 bases. Material: peripheral blood. CDR3 DNA: TGCGCCAGCAAGCCGGGACTAGAGTGGGACGAGCAGTACTTC. It translates to CASKPGLEWDEQYF.